Each of the 29 T cell receptor beta chains below was sequenced from the same sample in a study of human T cells and chemical hapten exposure. Time point described: patch test 1, 2 weeks after DPC sensitization. Described treatment: therapeutic diphenylcyclopropenone sensitization with weekly scalp DPC. MiXCR, applied by TCRdb to the RACE reads, yields one record per CDR3 protein. Altogether some 380,000 distinct CDR3 sequences are present, approximately 5% being singletons, with the ten largest covering about 2.2%. The specimen comprised whole blood, sampled in connection with sensitization to the hapten diphenylcyclopropenone (DPC). These receptor sequences come from a woman aged 45 to 65 with alopecia areata. Some clones in this sample may be carry-over from other donors' samples.

This clonotype came up a few times. The chain joins TRBV20-1 to TRBJ2-1; TRBD2 aligns across 13 bases. The junction had 12 bases not matched to a gene; V was cut back by 2 bases and J by 8 bases. The CDR3 length is 17 residues. Germline V gives CDR1 DFQATT, CDR2 SNEGSKA (reference sequence). Written as DNA, the CDR3 is TGCAGTGCTAGACAAACTAGCGGGAGGGCCAAGGTCCATGAGCAGTTCTTC. Protein: CSARQTSGRAKVHEQFF.

Many counts were recorded for this clonotype. The chain recombines TRBV6-6 with TRBJ2-5; perhaps TRBD1 as D (5 bases). Per the germline V gene, CDR1 is MNHNY and CDR2 is SVGAGI (reference sequence). The CDR3 covers 14 residues. V lost 5 bases to trimming and J lost 1 base, with 11 bases between them. CDR3 DNA sequence: TGTGCCAGCAGTCTTGGACAAATCCAAGAGACCCAGTACTTC. This sequence encodes CASSLGQIQETQYF.

This clonotype has a count of ten or more. The chain recombines TRBV6-5 with TRBJ1-2, with D maybe TRBD1 (5 bases). The CDR3 is made up of 15 amino acids. The germline V and J ends were trimmed by 6 bases and 0 bases, with 14 bases remaining between them. The germline gives CDR1 MNHEY, CDR2 SVGAGI. The CDR3 is CASRENQGPNYGYTF. CDR3 in DNA: TGTGCCAGCAGAGAGAACCAGGGTCCTAACTATGGCTACACCTTC.

This clonotype turned up a few times. Its ends do not fully match the called genes, so a read error is possible. J is TRBJ2-7 and V is TRBV10-3; 10 positions agree with TRBD1. Germline loops: CDR1 ENHRY, CDR2 SYGVKD. The CDR3 loop spans 13 amino acids. DNA for the CDR3: TGTGCCATCAGTCTGGGGACAGGGGACGAGCAGTGCTTC. It yields the protein CAISLGTGDEQCF.

This clonotype was counted many times. The rearrangement uses TRBV6-6 and TRBJ1-4; 8 nucleotides match TRBD1. This CDR3 has 12 residues. The V gene's germline CDR1 is MNHNY and CDR2 SVGAGI (reference sequence). The junction had 3 bases not matched to a gene; V was cut back by 8 bases and J by 7 bases. The CDR3 loop is CASGRGLEKLFF. The CDR3 DNA sequence: TGTGCCAGCGGCAGGGGGCTTGAAAAACTGTTTTTT.

V gene TRBV28 combines with J gene TRBJ2-5; 8 bases match TRBD1. The germline V gene has CDR1 MDHEN and CDR2 SYDVKM. The CDR3 spans 13 residues. Germline trimming cut 6 bases from V and 5 bases from J; bases unmatched to any gene: 5. Here the CDR3 reads CASRYQGAETQYF. For the CDR3, the DNA is TGTGCCAGCAGGTACCAGGGGGCCGAGACCCAGTACTTC.

V and J are TRBV5-1 and TRBJ2-5; the D is unclear. This CDR3 comprises 13 residues. The V gene lost 2 bases and the J gene lost 4 bases, with 9 bases spanning the gap. The germline V gene encodes CDR1 SGHRS and CDR2 YFSETQ. The CDR3 DNA is TGCGCCAGCAGCTTAAACATAGCAGAGACCCAGTACTTC. It codes for CASSLNIAETQYF.

This clonotype has a count of ten or more. The chain combines TRBV4-3 with TRBJ1-4, with D tentatively TRBD1 (5 bases). Germline V gives CDR1 LGHNA, CDR2 YSLEER. The CDR3 runs 16 residues. V was clipped by 1 base and J by 3 bases, with 12 bases between them. The CDR3 DNA is TGCGCCAGCAGCCAAGGGTCGTCCAGGGCTAATGAAAAACTGTTTTTT. This codes for CASSQGSSRANEKLFF.

This clonotype occurred a few times. The V and J genes are TRBV20-1 and TRBJ1-4, with a tentative D call TRBD1 (6 bases). The V and J ends lost 4 bases and 8 bases respectively, with 14 bases between them. Looked up from germline, CDR1 is DFQATT and CDR2 is SNEGSKA (reference sequence). The CDR3 is 13 amino acids. The CDR3 DNA reads as TGCAGTGCTACCCAGGGGTATGGCGAAAAACTGTTTTTT. It translates to CSATQGYGEKLFF.

This clonotype was observed a handful of times. The chain recombines TRBV9 with TRBJ1-2, with D uncertain. CDR3 length equals 15 residues. Germline CDR1 and CDR2: SGDLS and YYNGEE. V lost 0 bases, J lost 8 bases, and 17 bases lay in between. The CDR3 DNA is TGTGCCAGCAGCGTAGAATTAACAGCCAAGTCGGGCTACACCTTC. Protein: CASSVELTAKSGYTF. The complete variable domain, with remaining parts taken from reference TRBV9 and TRBJ1-2, reads DSGVTQTPKHLITATGQRVTLRCSPRSGDLSVYWYQQSLDQGLQFLIQYYNGEERAKGNILERFSAQQFPDLHSELNLSSLELGDSALYFCASSVELTAKSGYTFGSGTRLTVV.

This clonotype occurred many times. The chain has TRBV2 and TRBJ2-5; 11 bases fit TRBD2. This CDR3 contains 15 residues. Germline trimming cut 1 base from V and 5 bases from J; bases unmatched to any gene: 3. CDR1 and CDR2 (germline): SNHLY, FYNNEI. The CDR3 DNA follows: TGTGCCAGCAGTGAAGGACTAGCGGGGATGGAGACCCAGTACTTC. This gives the protein CASSEGLAGMETQYF. Drawing the rest from reference TRBV2 and TRBJ2-5, the complete variable domain is EPEVTQTPSHQVTQMGQEVILRCVPISNHLYFYWYRQILGQKVEFLVSFYNNEISEKSEIFDDQFSVERPDGSNFTLKIRSTKLEDSAMYFCASSEGLAGMETQYFGPGTRLLVL.

This clonotype was recorded at least ten times. The chain recombines TRBV21-1 with TRBJ2-5; the table names TRBD2, a call not compared with the DNA. TRBV21-1 is given as a pseudogene. This CDR3 is built from 16 residues. This CDR3 is CASSKELLADQETQYF. CDR3 coding DNA: TGTGCCAGCAGCAAAGAGTTACTAGCGGACCAAGAGACCCAGTACTTC.

The chain combines TRBV7-6 with TRBJ2-3; D is ambiguous. The germline V gene encodes CDR1 SGHVS and CDR2 FNYEAQ. V was shortened by 5 bases and J by 2 bases, with 17 bases between the two germline ends. This CDR3 has 16 residues. CDR3 sequence (DNA): TGTGCCAGCAGCGCCTCCACCGGGTCTTTCACAGATACGCAGTATTTT. Translated: CASSASTGSFTDTQYF.

This clonotype was seen ten or more times. V usage is TRBV7-6 and J usage is TRBJ1-6, with a tentative D call TRBD1 (5 bases). The CDR3 loop spans 15 amino acids. The V gene's germline CDR1 is SGHVS and CDR2 FNYEAQ. V gave up 3 bases and J gave up 8 bases, with 14 bases separating them. In DNA, the CDR3 is TGTGCCAGCAGCTTCTCGGCCGGGACGGATTCACCCCTCCACTTT. Amino acids: CASSFSAGTDSPLHF. The full variable domain, rest sourced from reference TRBV7-6 and TRBJ1-6, is GAGVSQSPRYKVTKRGQDVALRCDPISGHVSLYWYRQALGQGPEFLTYFNYEAQQDKSGLPNDRFSAERPEGSISTLTIQRTEQRDSAMYRCASSFSAGTDSPLHFGNGTRLTVT.

The chain joins TRBV2 to TRBJ1-1, with no clear D. Trimming pared 9 bases from V and 0 bases from J, leaving 8 bases between. This CDR3 contains 12 residues. Per the germline V gene, CDR1 is SNHLY and CDR2 is FYNNEI. CDR3 residues: CASHRMNTEAFF. Here the CDR3 DNA reads TGTGCCAGTCATAGAATGAACACTGAAGCTTTCTTT.

This clonotype was counted ten times or more. J is TRBJ1-1 and V is TRBV6-2 or TRBV6-3, with D maybe TRBD1 (6 bases). This CDR3 is 13 amino acids long. The V and J ends lost 5 bases and 5 bases respectively, with 12 bases between them. Germline CDR1 MNHEY, CDR2 SVGEGT. The DNA for the CDR3 is TGTGCCAGCAGTATCGGAGGGGGGACTGAAGCTTTCTTT. This codes for CASSIGGGTEAFF.

This chain's CDR3 is CASSLERSQPQHF. The DNA for the CDR3 is TGTGCCAGCAGTTTAGAGCGAAGTCAGCCCCAGCATTTT. The chain uses TRBV12-3 or TRBV12-4 and TRBJ1-5, with D unresolved. The germline V and J ends were trimmed by 1 base and 6 bases, with 7 bases remaining between them. This CDR3 has 13 residues.

This clonotype was seen many times. The genes are TRBV12-3 or TRBV12-4 and TRBJ1-1, with 10 bases fitting TRBD1. V was pared by 6 bases and J by 7 bases, with 5 bases of the junction left unmatched. There are 13 residues in the CDR3. This chain's CDR3 is CASRGTGAGEAFF. In DNA form, the CDR3 reads TGTGCCAGCAGGGGGACAGGGGCGGGTGAAGCTTTCTTT.

At least ten counts were recorded for this clonotype. The chain employs TRBV4-2 and TRBJ1-5; 8 bases map to TRBD1. The length of the CDR3 is 17 residues. J was trimmed by 6 bases and V by 0 bases; bases with no gene match: 10. The V gene's germline CDR1 is LGHNA and CDR2 YNFKEQ. CDR3 in amino acids: CASSQDGGQGASQPQHF. For the CDR3, the DNA is TGTGCCAGCAGCCAAGACGGCGGGCAGGGGGCGAGTCAGCCCCAGCATTTT.

This clonotype has ten or more counts. This rearrangement joins TRBV25-1 to TRBJ2-3, with D tentatively TRBD1 (7 bases). V dropped 3 bases and J dropped 3 bases, with 13 bases sitting between them. The CDR3 covers 15 residues. Per germline, CDR1 MGHDK and CDR2 SYGVNS. The chain's CDR3 is CASSDQGEATDTQYF. CDR3 DNA sequence: TGTGCCAGCAGTGATCAGGGGGAGGCGACAGATACGCAGTATTTT.

The V gene is TRBV30, the J gene TRBJ2-1; 9 bases are shared with TRBD2. The V gene end was trimmed by 0 bases and the J gene end by 0 bases; junction bases not matched to a gene: 3. The CDR3 spans 16 residues. Germline V gene data show CDR1 as GTSNPN and CDR2 as SVGIG (reference sequence). The CDR3 sequence is CAWSVGLASSYNEQFF. DNA of the CDR3: TGTGCCTGGAGTGTCGGACTAGCGAGCTCCTACAATGAGCAGTTCTTC.

This clonotype was observed a handful of times. The genes are TRBV20-1 and TRBJ1-5; 7 bases are a match to TRBD1. This CDR3 spans 16 amino acids. Germline V CDR1 and CDR2: DFQATT, SNEGSKA (reference sequence). J gave up 3 bases and V 1 base, and 9 bases lay outside the gene matches. The CDR3 loop reads CSARGRGTIPNQPQHF. As DNA, the CDR3 is TGCAGTGCTAGAGGCAGGGGGACTATTCCCAATCAGCCCCAGCATTTT.

This clonotype turned up a few times. The chain carries TRBV5-1 and TRBJ2-1, with 7 bases identical to TRBD2. V shed 4 bases and J 0 bases; nucleotides not matched to a gene: 7. CDR3 length: 16 residues. Germline loops: CDR1 SGHRS, CDR2 YFSETQ. The CDR3 nucleotides read TGCGCCAGCAGCCCGACCTCTAGCGGCTCCTACAATGAGCAGTTCTTC. Protein sequence: CASSPTSSGSYNEQFF.

With regard to this clonotype: A much larger clone lies one base from this, so it may be a read error. The V gene is TRBV6-6, the J gene TRBJ2-3; 8 bases are shared with TRBD1. Germline loops: CDR1 MNHNY, CDR2 SVGAGI (reference sequence). There are 16 residues in the CDR3. Germline trimming cut 0 bases from V and 5 bases from J; bases unmatched to any gene: 7. CDR3 protein: CASSYSPGQVLDTQYF. For the CDR3, the DNA is TGTGCCAGCAGTTACTCCCCGGGACAGGTTTTAGATACGCAGTATTTT.

Many counts were recorded for this clonotype. The gene calls are TRBV29-1 and TRBJ1-5; D gene uncertain. There are 13 residues in the CDR3. Germline V CDR1 and CDR2: SQVTM, ANQGSEA. Trimming removed 4 bases at V and 3 bases at J, with 10 bases between. CDR3 DNA: TGCAGCGTTGTAGGGCAGCCCAATCAGCCCCAGCATTTT. It codes for CSVVGQPNQPQHF.

This clonotype was seen repeatedly, ten times or more. The CDR3 DNA reads as TGTGCCTGGAGTCCCGGGGAGGTTTGGGGCACAGATACGCAGTATTTT. It codes for CAWSPGEVWGTDTQYF. This chain joins TRBV30 and TRBJ2-3, with D possibly TRBD2 on 6 matching bases. The germline V gene encodes CDR1 GTSNPN and CDR2 SVGIG (reference sequence). The CDR3 length is 16 residues. Deletions cut 2 bases from V and 1 base from J, with 16 bases between.

This clonotype was seen ten or more times. The rearrangement joins TRBV5-1 to TRBJ2-5; 10 bases match TRBD2. Germline V CDR1 and CDR2: SGHRS, YFSETQ. The ends lost 0 bases at V and 1 base at J; junction bases unmatched: 0. The CDR3 runs 15 residues. The DNA of the CDR3 is TGCGCCAGCAGCTTGGTAGCGGGAGGCCAAGAGACCCAGTACTTC. Translating gives CASSLVAGGQETQYF.

Ten or more counts support this clonotype. J is TRBJ2-3 and V is TRBV20-1, with TRBD1 matching over 8 bases. Trimming cost V 8 bases and J 5 bases; bases outside gene matches: 9. Germline V gene data show CDR1 as DFQATT and CDR2 as SNEGSKA (reference sequence). The CDR3 sequence is 13 residues long. CDR3 coding DNA: TGCAGTACCTCGACAGGGGTTAAAGATACGCAGTATTTT. Protein product: CSTSTGVKDTQYF.

The sample holds many counts of this clonotype. The chain joins TRBV28 to TRBJ2-3, with 10 nucleotides matching TRBD2. CDR1 MDHEN and CDR2 SYDVKM come from the germline V gene. The V gene end was trimmed by 8 bases and the J gene end by 1 base; junction bases not matched to a gene: 18. The CDR3 contains 19 residues. CDR3 residues: CASRIRALTSGARTDTQYF. Here the CDR3 DNA reads TGTGCCAGCCGAATTAGGGCCCTAACTAGCGGGGCCCGCACAGATACGCAGTATTTT.